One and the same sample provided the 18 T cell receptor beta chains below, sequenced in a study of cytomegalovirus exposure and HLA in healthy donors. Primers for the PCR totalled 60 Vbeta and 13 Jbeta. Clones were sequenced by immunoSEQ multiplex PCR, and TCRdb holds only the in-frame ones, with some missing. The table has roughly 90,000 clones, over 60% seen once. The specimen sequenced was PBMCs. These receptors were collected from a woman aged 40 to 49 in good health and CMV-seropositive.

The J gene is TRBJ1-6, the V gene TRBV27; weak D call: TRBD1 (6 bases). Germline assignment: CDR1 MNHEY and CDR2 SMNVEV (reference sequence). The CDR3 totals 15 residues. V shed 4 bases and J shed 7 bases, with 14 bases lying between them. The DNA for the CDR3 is TGTGCCAGCAGTTCGGTCAGGGGAGGGAATTCACCCCTCCACTTT. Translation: CASSSVRGGNSPLHF.

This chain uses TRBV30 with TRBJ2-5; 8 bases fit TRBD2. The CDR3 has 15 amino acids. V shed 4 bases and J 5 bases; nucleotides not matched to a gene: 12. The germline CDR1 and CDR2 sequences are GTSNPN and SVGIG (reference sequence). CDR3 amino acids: CAWTSGRVGGETQYF. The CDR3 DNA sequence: TGTGCCTGGACCAGCGGGAGAGTAGGCGGGGAGACCCAGTACTTC.

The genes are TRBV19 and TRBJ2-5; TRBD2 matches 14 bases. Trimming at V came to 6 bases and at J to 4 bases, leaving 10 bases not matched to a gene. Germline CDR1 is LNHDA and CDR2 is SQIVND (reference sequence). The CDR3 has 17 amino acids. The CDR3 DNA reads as TGTGCCAGTAGCGGGCGATCCGGGACTAGCGGGAGAGAGACCCAGTACTTC. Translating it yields CASSGRSGTSGRETQYF. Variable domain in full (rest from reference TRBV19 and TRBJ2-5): DGGITQSPKYLFRKEGQNVTLSCEQNLNHDAMYWYRQDPGQGLRLIYYSQIVNDFQKGDIAEGYSVSREKKESFPLTVTSAQKNPTAFYLCASSGRSGTSGRETQYFGPGTRLLVL.

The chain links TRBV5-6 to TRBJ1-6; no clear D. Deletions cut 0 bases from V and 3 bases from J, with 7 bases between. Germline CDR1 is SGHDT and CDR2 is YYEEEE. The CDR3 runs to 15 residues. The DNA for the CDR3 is TGTGCCAGCAGCTTGGGACGGAGCTATAATTCACCCCTCCACTTT. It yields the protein CASSLGRSYNSPLHF. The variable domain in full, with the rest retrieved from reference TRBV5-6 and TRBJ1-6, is DAGVTQSPTHLIKTRGQQVTLRCSPKSGHDTVSWYQQALGQGPQFIFQYYEEEERQRGNFPDRFSGHQFPNYSSELNVNALLLGDSALYLCASSLGRSYNSPLHFGNGTRLTVT.

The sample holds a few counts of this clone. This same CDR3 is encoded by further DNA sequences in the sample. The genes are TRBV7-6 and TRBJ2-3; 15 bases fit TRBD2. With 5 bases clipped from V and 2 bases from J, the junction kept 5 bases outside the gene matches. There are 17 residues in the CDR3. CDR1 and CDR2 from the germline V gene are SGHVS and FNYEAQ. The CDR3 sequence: CASSPGLAGGDTDTQYF. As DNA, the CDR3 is TGTGCCAGCAGCCCAGGACTAGCGGGGGGGGACACAGATACGCAGTATTTT.

CDR3 sequence (DNA): TGTGCCAGCTCACCCACAGGAGCGGGAGGCGTTACAGATACGCAGTATTTT. Protein: CASSPTGAGGVTDTQYF. The V and J genes are TRBV18 and TRBJ2-3, with 9 bases matching TRBD2. The CDR3 has 17 amino acids. After removal of 3 bases from V and 3 bases from J, the junction contained 10 bases not matched to a gene. Germline values: CDR1 KGHSH, CDR2 LQKENI.

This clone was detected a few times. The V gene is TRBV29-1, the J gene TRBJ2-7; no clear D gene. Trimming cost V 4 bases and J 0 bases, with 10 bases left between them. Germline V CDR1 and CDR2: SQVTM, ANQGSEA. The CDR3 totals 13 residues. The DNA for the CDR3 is TGCAGCGTTGCGAAAACAGTCTCCTACGAGCAGTACTTC. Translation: CSVAKTVSYEQYF.

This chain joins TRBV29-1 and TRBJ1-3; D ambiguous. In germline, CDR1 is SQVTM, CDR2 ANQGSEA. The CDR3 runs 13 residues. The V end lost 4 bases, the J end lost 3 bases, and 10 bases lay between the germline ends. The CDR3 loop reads CSVAWSGGNTIYF. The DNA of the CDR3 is TGCAGCGTTGCATGGTCCGGTGGAAACACCATATATTTT.

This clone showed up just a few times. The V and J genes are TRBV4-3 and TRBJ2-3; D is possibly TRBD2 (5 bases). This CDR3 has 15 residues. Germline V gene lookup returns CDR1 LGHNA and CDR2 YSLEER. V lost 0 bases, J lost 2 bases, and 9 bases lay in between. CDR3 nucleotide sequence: TGCGCCAGCAGCCAAGATCGAGGGAACACAGATACGCAGTATTTT. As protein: CASSQDRGNTDTQYF.

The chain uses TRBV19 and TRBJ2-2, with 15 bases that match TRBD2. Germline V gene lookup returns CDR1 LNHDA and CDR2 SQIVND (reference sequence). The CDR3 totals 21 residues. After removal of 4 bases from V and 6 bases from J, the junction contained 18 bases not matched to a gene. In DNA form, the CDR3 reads TGTGCCAGTAGTAGGGACAGACGAGAAGCCGGGACTAGCGGGAGGTCCGGGGAGCTGTTTTTT. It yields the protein CASSRDRREAGTSGRSGELFF.

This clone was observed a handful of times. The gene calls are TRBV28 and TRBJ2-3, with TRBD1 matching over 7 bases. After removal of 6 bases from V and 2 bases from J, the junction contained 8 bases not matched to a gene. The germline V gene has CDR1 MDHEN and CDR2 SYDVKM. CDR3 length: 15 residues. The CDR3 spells CASSLTGDLTDTQYF. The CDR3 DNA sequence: TGTGCCAGCAGCCTTACAGGGGATCTCACAGATACGCAGTATTTT. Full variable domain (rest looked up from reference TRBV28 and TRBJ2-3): DVKVTQSSRYLVKRTGEKVFLECVQDMDHENMFWYRQDPGLGLRLIYFSYDVKMKEKGDIPEGYSVSREKKERFSLILESASTNQTSMYLCASSLTGDLTDTQYFGPGTRLTVL.

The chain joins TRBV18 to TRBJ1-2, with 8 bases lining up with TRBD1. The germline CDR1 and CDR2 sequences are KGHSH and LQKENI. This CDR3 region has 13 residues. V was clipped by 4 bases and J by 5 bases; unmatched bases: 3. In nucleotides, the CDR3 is TGTGCCAGCTCACAGGACAGGGTTTATGGCTACACCTTC. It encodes CASSQDRVYGYTF.

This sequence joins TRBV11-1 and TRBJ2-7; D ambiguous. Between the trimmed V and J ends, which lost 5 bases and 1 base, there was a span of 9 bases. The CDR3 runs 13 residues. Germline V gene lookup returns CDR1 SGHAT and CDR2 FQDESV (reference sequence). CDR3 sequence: CASSRTTSYEQYF. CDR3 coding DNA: TGTGCCAGCAGCCGAACTACTTCCTACGAGCAGTACTTC.

The CDR3 bases are TGTGCCAGCTCACCGGGACAAACCCAAGAGACCCAGTACTTC. It translates to CASSPGQTQETQYF. This rearrangement joins TRBV18 to TRBJ2-5; D might be TRBD1 (6 bases). The germline V gene encodes CDR1 KGHSH and CDR2 LQKENI. V was cut by 3 bases and J by 1 base, with 9 bases left in between. The CDR3 spans 14 residues.

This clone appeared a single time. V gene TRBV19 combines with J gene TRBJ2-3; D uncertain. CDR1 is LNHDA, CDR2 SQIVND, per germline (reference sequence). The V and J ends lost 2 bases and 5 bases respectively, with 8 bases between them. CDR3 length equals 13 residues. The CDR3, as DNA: TGTGCCAGTAGTATAAAGAGTCGAGATACGCAGTATTTT. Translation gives CASSIKSRDTQYF.

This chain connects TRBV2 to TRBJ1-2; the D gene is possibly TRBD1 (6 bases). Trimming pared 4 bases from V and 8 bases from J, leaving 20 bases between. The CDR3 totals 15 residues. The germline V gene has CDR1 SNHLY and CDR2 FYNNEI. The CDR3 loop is CASSARAQGLGGYTF. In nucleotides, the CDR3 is TGTGCCAGCAGTGCCAGGGCGCAGGGGCTGGGGGGCTACACCTTC. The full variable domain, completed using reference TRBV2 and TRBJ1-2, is EPEVTQTPSHQVTQMGQEVILRCVPISNHLYFYWYRQILGQKVEFLVSFYNNEISEKSEIFDDQFSVERPDGSNFTLKIRSTKLEDSAMYFCASSARAQGLGGYTFGSGTRLTVV.

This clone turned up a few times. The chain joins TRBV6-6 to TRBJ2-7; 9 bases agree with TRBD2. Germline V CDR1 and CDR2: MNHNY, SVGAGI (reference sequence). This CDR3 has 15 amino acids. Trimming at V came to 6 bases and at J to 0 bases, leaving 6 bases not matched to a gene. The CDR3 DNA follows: TGTGCCAGCAGCGGCGGACTAGCGTCCTCCTACGAGCAGTACTTC. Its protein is CASSGGLASSYEQYF.

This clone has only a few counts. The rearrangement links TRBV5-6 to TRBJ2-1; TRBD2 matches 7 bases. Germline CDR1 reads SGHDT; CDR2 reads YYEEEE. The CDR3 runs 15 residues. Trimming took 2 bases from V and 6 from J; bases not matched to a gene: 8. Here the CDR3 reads CASSFVVSGSNEQFF. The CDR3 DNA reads TGTGCCAGCAGCTTCGTTGTTAGCGGGTCCAATGAGCAGTTCTTC.